One sample yielded the 16 T cell receptor beta chains listed below, sequenced in a study of post-analysis software for immune sequencing data. Their antigens remain unidentified. Overall study findings and caveats: Four or five TRBV segments (TRBV5-6, TRBV5-1 and TRBV20-1 among them) occurred more frequently in patients than in controls.

TCR beta cDNA libraries had unique molecular identifiers. TCRdb ran MiXCR on the PCR reads and lists one entry per CDR3 protein. This sample has around 260,000 distinct CDR3 sequences, with 35% to 40% found just once. Specimen: blood. Receptors were obtained from a girl aged 5 to 17 with multiple sclerosis.

The table lists this clonotype with many counts. This chain uses TRBV12-3 or TRBV12-4 with TRBJ2-3; 10 bases are a match to TRBD1. This CDR3 is 15 amino acids long. J lost 3 bases, V lost 6 bases, and 6 bases had no gene match. The CDR3 nucleotides read TGTGCCAGCAGCCGTAGACAGGGGGCGACAGATACGCAGTATTTT. It yields the protein CASSRRQGATDTQYF.

In this sample, this clonotype turned up many times. The chain uses TRBV3-1 and TRBJ2-3; D remains unclear. CDR3 length: 14 residues. Trimming took 0 bases from V and 4 from J, leaving 8 bases between them. Germline values: CDR1 LGHDT, CDR2 YNNKEL (reference sequence). The CDR3 here is CASSQESAADTQYF. The CDR3 nucleotides read TGTGCCAGCAGCCAAGAATCGGCAGCAGATACGCAGTATTTT.

This chain links TRBV20-1 with TRBJ2-5, with 12 nucleotides matching TRBD2. The V gene end was trimmed by 6 bases and the J gene end by 13 bases; junction bases not matched to a gene: 12. Germline assignment: CDR1 DFQATT and CDR2 SNEGSKA (reference sequence). The CDR3 spans 13 residues. CDR3 sequence reads: CSASLAGGRLAYF. The CDR3 bases are TGCAGTGCGTCCCTAGCGGGGGGGCGACTGGCGTACTTC.

For this clonotype: This may come from a read error, since a much larger clone is one base off. Lacking the conserved final phenylalanine or tryptophan, this CDR3 likely reflects a read error. The chain joins TRBV3-1 to TRBJ2-1; D assignment may be TRBD1 or TRBD2 (5 bases each). The CDR3 runs to 16 residues. CDR1 is LGHDT and CDR2 is YNNKEL in the germline V gene (reference sequence). V gave up 4 bases and J gave up 4 bases, with 17 bases separating them. CDR3 sequence reads: CASSPRGLGLYNEQFV. In nucleotides, the CDR3 is TGTGCCAGCAGCCCCCGGGGCTTGGGCCTTTACAATGAGCAGTTCGTC.

This clonotype was counted at least ten times. This chain links TRBV12-3 or TRBV12-4 with TRBJ2-3; D is uncertain. V was shortened by 2 bases and J by 1 base, with 4 bases between the two germline ends. The CDR3 loop spans 13 amino acids. The CDR3 sequence is CASSLWGTDTQYF. As DNA, the CDR3 is TGTGCCAGCAGTTTATGGGGCACAGATACGCAGTATTTT.

This chain links TRBV11-2 with TRBJ1-6, with 7 positions matching TRBD1. V lost 4 bases, J lost 4 bases, and 7 bases stayed unmatched. The CDR3 is made up of 16 amino acids. Germline CDR1 SGHAT, CDR2 FQNNGV. The CDR3 DNA reads TGTGCCAGCAGCTCCCCAGGGGGGGCTTATAATTCACCCCTCCACTTT. Amino acids: CASSSPGGAYNSPLHF.

V usage is TRBV5-1 and J usage is TRBJ2-4, with a possible D match to TRBD1 (5 bases). The CDR3 runs to 15 residues. Trimming took off 3 bases at V and 0 bases at J, with 10 bases between the two ends. CDR1 and CDR2 from the germline V gene are SGHRS and YFSETQ. CDR3 coding DNA: TGCGCCAGCAGCTCCGACAGTTTAGCCAAAAACATTCAGTACTTC. Translating it yields CASSSDSLAKNIQYF.

The gene calls are TRBV7-2 and TRBJ2-5; the match to TRBD2 covers 7 bases. The germline gives CDR1 SGHTA, CDR2 FQGNSA. CDR3 length: 14 residues. Unmatched junction bases numbered 6, after V lost 3 bases and J lost 5 bases. CDR3 loop: CASSFWDYVETQYF. The CDR3 nucleotides are TGTGCCAGCAGCTTTTGGGACTACGTCGAGACCCAGTACTTC.

Concerning this clonotype: A single base separates this from a much larger clone, so it may be a read error. Given the absence of the conserved phenylalanine or tryptophan at the CDR3 end, a read error is likely. The chain employs TRBV11-2 and TRBJ2-1; 8 bases are a match to TRBD2. This CDR3 comprises 14 residues. Germline values: CDR1 SGHAT, CDR2 FQNNGV. V was clipped by 6 bases and J by 4 bases; unmatched bases: 5. The CDR3 DNA reads as TGTGCCAGCAGTGATAGCGGGGCGTACAATGAGCAGTTCTTA. Residues: CASSDSGAYNEQFL.

The genes are TRBV7-9 and TRBJ2-1, with a weak D call TRBD1 (6 bases). The germline gives CDR1 SEHNR, CDR2 FQNEAQ (reference sequence). Trimming cost V 7 bases and J 5 bases, with 15 bases left between them. The CDR3 contains 14 residues. The CDR3 DNA reads as TGTGCCAGCACCCACCCCACAGGGAACAATGAGCAGTTCTTC. Protein product: CASTHPTGNNEQFF.

This clonotype has a count of ten or more. The chain joins TRBV6-5 to TRBJ2-7, with 10 positions matching TRBD1. The CDR3 is 14 amino acids. Germline CDR1 reads MNHEY; CDR2 reads SVGAGI. Losses at the gene ends were 6 bases for V and 5 bases for J; bases not matched to a gene: 7. CDR3 in amino acids: CASSPGQGFDEQYF. The CDR3 nucleotides are TGTGCCAGCAGCCCGGGACAGGGGTTCGACGAGCAGTACTTC.

The rearrangement uses TRBV14 and TRBJ1-1; D is ambiguous. The CDR3 length is 13 residues. Germline lookup yields CDR1 SGHDN and CDR2 FVKESK. The V and J ends lost 0 bases and 4 bases respectively, with 6 bases between them. The CDR3 loop is CASSQDMGTEAFF. As DNA, the CDR3 is TGTGCCAGCAGCCAAGATATGGGCACTGAAGCTTTCTTT.

V is TRBV5-1 and J is TRBJ1-1; tentatively, D is TRBD1 (6 bases). Trimming pared 4 bases from V and 8 bases from J, leaving 18 bases between. Germline V gene data show CDR1 as SGHRS and CDR2 as YFSETQ. The CDR3 has 14 residues. The CDR3 sequence: CASSETTGRREAFF. The DNA for the CDR3 is TGCGCCAGCAGCGAAACAACAGGGAGAAGGGAAGCTTTCTTT. Looking up the rest from reference TRBV5-1 and TRBJ1-1 gives the full variable domain: KAGVTQTPRYLIKTRGQQVTLSCSPISGHRSVSWYQQTPGQGLQFLFEYFSETQRNKGNFPGRFSGRQFSNSRSEMNVSTLELGDSALYLCASSETTGRREAFFGQGTRLTVV.

The V gene is TRBV9, the J gene TRBJ1-5; 7 bases match TRBD1. With V trimmed by 0 bases and J by 5 bases, 5 bases remained unmatched. The germline V gene has CDR1 SGDLS and CDR2 YYNGEE. This CDR3 contains 15 residues. CDR3 in amino acids: CASSVGGQRDQPQHF. For the CDR3, the DNA is TGTGCCAGCAGCGTAGGGGGACAGCGAGATCAGCCCCAGCATTTT.

On this clonotype itself: An end of the junction does not agree with germline; a read error may underlie this. The rearrangement joins TRBV12-3 or TRBV12-4 to TRBJ2-3; 7 positions agree with TRBD2. This CDR3 is 14 amino acids long. The CDR3 DNA is TGTGCCAGCAGTCCGGGACTAACCGCAGATGCGCAGTATTTT. This encodes CASSPGLTADAQYF.

In this sample, this clonotype turned up many times. The rearrangement links TRBV6-6 to TRBJ1-5; no firm D call. CDR1 is MNHNY, CDR2 SVGAGI, per germline (reference sequence). V lost 0 bases and J lost 4, with 7 bases in between. This CDR3 comprises 14 residues. DNA of the CDR3: TGTGCCAGCAGTTACTCGAGCGGGAATCAGCCCCAGCATTTT. It translates to CASSYSSGNQPQHF.